This T cell receptor (beta chain) was profiled in a study of T cell clones after liver transplantation. Study-level information: TCRbeta sequencing after a pre-transplant mixed lymphocyte reaction identified graft-donor-reactive clones, later tracked in post-transplant blood.

The assay was immunoSEQ multiplex PCR, and TCRdb's table has in-frame clones only and misses some. Among roughly 120,000 clones listed, 90% were seen once. V gave up 9 bases and J gave up 8 bases, with 25 bases separating them. Germline values: CDR1 MNHNY, CDR2 SVGAGI (reference sequence). CDR3 length: 16 residues. The V and J genes are TRBV6-6 and TRBJ1-4, with TRBD1 as a possible D gene (6 bases). This TCR was sampled from a human patient who received a liver transplant. Some T cells may be the graft donor's. This specimen consisted of CD4+ T cells from blood, obtained 12 months after liver transplant. The CDR3 is CASTHGGGPKAEKLFF. The DNA of the CDR3 is TGTGCCAGTACCCACGGCGGGGGCCCTAAGGCCGAAAAACTGTTTTTT.